The 10 T cell receptor beta chains reported below all come from one sample, sequenced in a study of beta chain features in type 1 diabetes. The sequenced template was cDNA made from the entire isolated RNA. The method was immunoSEQ multiplex PCR; TCRdb's version includes in-frame clones alone and lacks a portion of them. Of over 65,000 clones listed, roughly 31% were seen once; the top ten hold 0.45%. Sequencing was done on a sample of stem cell memory CD4+ T cells from blood. Receptor source: a woman younger than 30 in good health.

V gene TRBV5-4 combines with J gene TRBJ1-2; a weak D match, TRBD1 (5 bases). V lost 4 bases and J 2 bases, leaving 18 bases between the germline ends. Germline V gene lookup returns CDR1 SGHNT and CDR2 YYREEE (reference sequence). This CDR3 contains 16 residues. The CDR3, as DNA: TGTGCCAGCAGCCAAGTTACGGGGACTGCGAACTATGGCTACACCTTC. It yields the protein CASSQVTGTANYGYTF.

J is TRBJ2-5 and V is TRBV11-2; D gene uncertain. Germline CDR1 reads SGHAT; CDR2 reads FQNNGV. Between the trimmed V and J ends, which lost 0 bases and 5 bases, there was a span of 7 bases. The CDR3 consists of 13 residues. The CDR3: CASSLEVGETQYF. CDR3 in DNA: TGTGCCAGCAGCTTAGAAGTCGGGGAGACCCAGTACTTC.

CDR3 residues: CASGSGSRTYEQYF. CDR3 bases: TGTGCCAGCGGGAGCGGGAGTAGGACCTACGAGCAGTACTTC. The rearrangement links TRBV11-3 to TRBJ2-7; 8 bases are shared with TRBD2. V lost 8 bases, J lost 2 bases, and 8 bases stayed unmatched. CDR1 is SGHNT and CDR2 is YENEEA in the germline V gene. This CDR3 has 14 residues.

This clone appeared once. The chain carries TRBV7-9 and TRBJ1-3; D call uncertain. The CDR3 is 13 amino acids. The V gene's germline CDR1 is SEHNR and CDR2 FQNEAQ (reference sequence). The ends were cut back, 6 bases at V and 4 bases at J, with 10 bases in the middle. The CDR3 nucleotides read TGTGCCAGCAGTCGGGGTTCGGGAAACACCATATATTTT. This sequence encodes CASSRGSGNTIYF.

The rearrangement uses TRBV2 and TRBJ1-5, with a possible D match to TRBD1 (6 bases). With 4 bases removed from V and 7 bases from J, the gap between germline ends came to 11 bases. Germline assignment: CDR1 SNHLY and CDR2 FYNNEI. The CDR3 covers 13 residues. The CDR3 bases are TGTGCCAGCAGTGGGGGGCAGAGGCAGCCCCAGCATTTT. This sequence encodes CASSGGQRQPQHF.

The rearrangement uses TRBV6-5 and TRBJ2-7; 10 bases fit TRBD1. Germline-derived CDR1 and CDR2 are MNHEY and SVGAGI. The CDR3 is 14 amino acids. J was trimmed by 5 bases and V by 4 bases; bases with no gene match: 5. Here the CDR3 DNA reads TGTGCCAGCAGTTCGGGACAGGGGTGGGACGAGCAGTACTTC. Translation: CASSSGQGWDEQYF.

There are a few counts of this clone. The V and J genes are TRBV7-2 and TRBJ2-5; 11 nucleotides line up with TRBD2. Germline trimming cut 3 bases from V and 5 bases from J; bases unmatched to any gene: 5. There are 15 residues in the CDR3. Germline-derived CDR1 and CDR2 are SGHTA and FQGNSA. The CDR3 loop is CASSFSGGALETQYF. The DNA for the CDR3 is TGTGCCAGCAGCTTTAGCGGGGGGGCCTTGGAGACCCAGTACTTC.

This clone was found a few times. The V gene is TRBV4-1, the J gene TRBJ1-2; D gene unclear. The germline CDR1 and CDR2 sequences are MGHRA and YSYEKL. V lost 0 bases and J lost 12, with 14 bases in between. This CDR3 comprises 13 residues. CDR3 amino acids: CASSQDQEARDTF. In DNA, the CDR3 is TGCGCCAGCAGCCAAGATCAGGAGGCTCGGGACACCTTC.

The J gene is TRBJ1-1, the V gene TRBV7-9; 7 bases agree with TRBD1. J lost 8 bases, V lost 5 bases, and 11 bases had no gene match. This CDR3 region has 14 residues. CDR1 is SEHNR, CDR2 FQNEAQ, per germline (reference sequence). CDR3 nucleotides: TGTGCCAGCAGCCCGACCTCGACAGGGACCGAAGCTTTCTTT. Residues: CASSPTSTGTEAFF.

The V and J genes are TRBV9 and TRBJ2-1, with 10 nucleotides matching TRBD2. V shed 6 bases, J shed 2 bases, and the junction held 5 bases outside the gene matches. Germline loops: CDR1 SGDLS, CDR2 YYNGEE. The CDR3 totals 15 residues. The CDR3 protein is CASIGTSGTYNEQFF. The CDR3, as DNA: TGTGCCAGCATCGGCACTAGCGGGACCTACAATGAGCAGTTCTTC.